Listed below are T cell receptor beta chains from one sample, sequenced in a study of human versus mouse CDR3 diversity and MHC coevolution. Generated by immunoSEQ multiplex PCR, the TCRdb table keeps only in-frame clones and is missing some. The sample shows 55,000 to 65,000 clones, roughly 93% of them seen only once. The sample was naive CD4+ T cells from blood. The receptors were sampled from a person between 60 and 70 years old in good health. The CDR3 runs from the conserved cysteine through the conserved F or W. D genes are given only for firm matches. Only part of the rows carry a size: once, few, many, or a class if the clone is expanded.

V gene,D gene,clone size,J gene,CDR3 protein,CDR3 DNA
TRBV5-4,TRBD2,-,TRBJ2-3,CASSSTSGSTDTQYF,TGTGCCAGCAGCTCAACTAGCGGGAGCACAGATACGCAGTATTTT
TRBV2,-,-,TRBJ1-1,CASTIPRGVNTEAFF,TGTGCCAGCACCATACCTCGGGGGGTGAACACTGAAGCTTTCTTT
TRBV15,TRBD2,once,TRBJ2-4,CATSSGLRGNLAKNIQYF,TGTGCCACCAGCAGCGGTCTGCGGGGGAACCTAGCCAAAAACATTCAGTACTTC
TRBV27,TRBD2,-,TRBJ2-7,CASSFQREAYEQYF,TGTGCCAGCAGTTTCCAGCGGGAAGCCTACGAGCAGTACTTC
TRBV5-4,-,-,TRBJ1-3,CASSSGSGSGNTIYF,TGTGCCAGCAGTTCCGGTTCGGGGTCTGGAAACACCATATATTTT
TRBV11-3,-,once,TRBJ2-7,CASSLGQRYEQYF,TGTGCCAGCAGCTTAGGACAGCGCTACGAGCAGTACTTC
TRBV25-1,-,-,TRBJ1-2,CASSAGGYGYTF,TGTGCCAGCAGTGCCGGGGGCTATGGCTACACCTTC
TRBV19,TRBD2,-,TRBJ2-1,CASTGLAEQFF,TGTGCCAGTACCGGACTAGCGGAGCAGTTCTTC
TRBV5-1,-,-,TRBJ1-4,CASSSEGGNEKLFF,TGCGCCAGCAGCTCGGAGGGCGGTAATGAAAAACTGTTTTTT
TRBV2,-,-,TRBJ2-1,CASQAGSSNEQFF,TGTGCCAGCCAGGCGGGGAGCTCTAATGAGCAGTTCTTC
TRBV5-6,-,-,TRBJ2-5,CASSRQETQYF,TGTGCCAGCAGTCGTCAAGAGACCCAGTACTTC
TRBV19,TRBD1,-,TRBJ1-3,CASTPPGQGGNTIYF,TGTGCCAGTACCCCTCCCGGACAGGGGGGAAACACCATATATTTT
TRBV5-1,-,-,TRBJ2-3,CASSLSSSDTQYF,TGCGCCAGCAGCTTGTCTAGCTCAGATACGCAGTATTTT
TRBV27,TRBD2,once,TRBJ2-1,CASSRFTSGRAGEQFF,TGTGCCAGCAGTCGGTTCACTAGCGGGAGGGCCGGTGAGCAGTTCTTC
TRBV25-1,-,-,TRBJ2-5,CATGQGPTETQYF,TGTGCGACGGGTCAGGGCCCGACAGAGACCCAGTACTTC
TRBV5-1,-,-,TRBJ2-3,CASSSGLRGLPTDTQYF,TGCGCCAGCAGCTCGGGGCTGCGGGGCCTGCCCACAGATACGCAGTATTTT
TRBV7-9,TRBD1,-,TRBJ1-1,CASSTGTGAEAFF,TGTGCCAGCAGCACAGGGACAGGGGCTGAAGCTTTCTTT
TRBV19,TRBD1,-,TRBJ2-3,CASSMGAGGVDTQYF,TGTGCCAGTAGTATGGGGGCAGGGGGCGTTGATACGCAGTATTTT
TRBV29-1,TRBD1,-,TRBJ2-3,CSVRRDSAPDTQYF,TGCAGCGTTAGAAGGGACAGTGCACCAGATACGCAGTATTTT
TRBV9,TRBD2,few,TRBJ2-1,CASTGPGLAINEQFF,TGTGCCAGCACGGGGCCGGGACTAGCAATCAATGAGCAGTTCTTC
TRBV30,TRBD1,-,TRBJ2-6,CAWGGQGGYGANVLTF,TGTGCCTGGGGGGGACAGGGAGGATATGGGGCCAACGTCCTGACTTTC
TRBV5-1,TRBD1,-,TRBJ1-3,CASSWDRGAGNTIYF,TGCGCCAGCAGCTGGGACAGGGGAGCTGGAAACACCATATATTTT
TRBV5-1,-,-,TRBJ1-5,CASSLESGPQHF,TGCGCCAGCAGCTTGGAAAGCGGGCCCCAGCATTTT
TRBV10-3,TRBD2,-,TRBJ2-7,CAISDRRGSGTYEQYF,TGTGCCATCAGTGACCGGCGGGGTAGCGGGACCTACGAGCAGTACTTC
TRBV15,-,-,TRBJ2-5,CATSRDMTGQETQYF,TGTGCCACCAGCAGAGATATGACAGGCCAAGAGACCCAGTACTTC
TRBV10-3,TRBD2,-,TRBJ2-5,CAISTGLAGGQETQYF,TGTGCCATCAGTACCGGACTAGCGGGAGGCCAAGAGACCCAGTACTTC
TRBV7-2,TRBD1,-,TRBJ1-1,CASSLSGTGVTEAFF,TGTGCCAGCAGCCTCTCCGGGACAGGCGTCACTGAAGCTTTCTTT
TRBV5-1,-,once,TRBJ2-3,CASSLATRGSTDTQYF,TGCGCCAGCAGCTTGGCGACTAGAGGAAGTACAGATACGCAGTATTTT
TRBV2,TRBD2,-,TRBJ2-3,CASIGGRRTDTQYF,TGTGCCAGCATCGGCGGGAGAAGGACAGATACGCAGTATTTT
TRBV5-1,-,-,TRBJ1-2,CASSLDLQGGYTF,TGCGCCAGCAGCTTGGACCTCCAGGGAGGCTACACCTTC
TRBV6-5,-,-,TRBJ1-2,CASSPSRVIGGYTF,TGTGCCAGCAGTCCCTCCAGGGTAATAGGCGGCTACACCTTC
TRBV5-4,TRBD2,once,TRBJ2-7,CASSSERGEHEQYF,TGTGCCAGCAGTTCCGAACGGGGGGAACACGAGCAGTACTTC
TRBV5-1,TRBD2,once,TRBJ2-3,CASSLAGVLSDTQYF,TGCGCCAGCAGCTTAGCGGGAGTATTGTCGGATACGCAGTATTTT
TRBV4-2,TRBD2,-,TRBJ2-2,CASSLGLAGGRSGELFF,TGTGCCAGCAGCCTGGGACTAGCGGGAGGTCGCTCCGGGGAGCTGTTTTTT
TRBV6-1,-,-,TRBJ2-6,CASSLQGSGANVLTF,TGTGCCAGCAGTCTCCAGGGCTCTGGGGCCAACGTCCTGACTTTC
TRBV7-2,-,-,TRBJ1-1,CASSLPRGLSNTEAFF,TGTGCCAGCAGCTTACCCAGGGGATTATCCAACACTGAAGCTTTCTTT
TRBV11-3,-,-,TRBJ2-5,CASSFSGKRIETQYF,TGTGCCAGCAGCTTTAGCGGAAAGCGGATAGAGACCCAGTACTTC
TRBV5-6,-,-,TRBJ1-6,CASSRSGRSSYNSPLHF,TGTGCCAGCAGCCGTTCAGGGAGGAGCTCCTATAATTCACCCCTCCACTTT
TRBV5-1,-,-,TRBJ2-5,CASSVERGLRETQYF,TGCGCCAGCAGCGTGGAAAGGGGTTTGCGAGAGACCCAGTACTTC
TRBV10-3,TRBD1,-,TRBJ2-1,CAIKRDRGSDEQFF,TGTGCCATCAAAAGGGACAGGGGGAGCGATGAGCAGTTCTTC
TRBV7-6,-,-,TRBJ2-5,CASSDSVKTQYF,TGTGCCAGCAGTGATAGCGTAAAGACCCAGTACTTC
TRBV7-2,TRBD2,-,TRBJ2-7,CASSLARASGTGEQYF,TGTGCCAGCAGCTTAGCCCGGGCCAGCGGGACGGGGGAGCAGTACTTC
TRBV5-5,-,-,TRBJ1-1,CASSFYGGLQNTEAFF,TGTGCCAGCAGCTTTTATGGAGGGTTACAGAACACTGAAGCTTTCTTT
TRBV13,TRBD2,-,TRBJ2-5,CASSSIMASGRDMGETQYF,TGTGCCAGCAGCTCCATTATGGCTAGCGGGAGGGACATGGGGGAGACCCAGTACTTC
TRBV15,-,-,TRBJ1-5,CATSRDSQPQHF,TGTGCCACCAGCAGAGATAGTCAGCCCCAGCATTTT
TRBV19,TRBD1,-,TRBJ2-7,CSAGGQGKGEQYF,TGTTCAGCGGGCGGACAGGGGAAGGGCGAGCAGTACTTC
TRBV10-3,-,once,TRBJ1-1,CAISGSGIAYTEAFF,TGTGCCATCAGTGGGTCGGGCATAGCGTACACTGAAGCTTTCTTT
TRBV5-8,-,-,TRBJ2-4,CASSLVLEVLAKNIQYF,TGTGCCAGCAGCTTGGTCTTGGAGGTTCTAGCCAAAAACATTCAGTACTTC
TRBV5-4,-,-,TRBJ1-4,CASGRQGNEKLFF,TGTGCCAGCGGTAGGCAGGGAAATGAAAAACTGTTTTTT
TRBV2,-,-,TRBJ1-5,CASSEARRDQLQHF,TGTGCCAGCAGTGAAGCGAGGAGAGATCAGCTCCAGCATTTT
TRBV6-1,TRBD2,-,TRBJ2-7,CASRASGGSYEQYF,TGTGCCAGCAGGGCTAGCGGGGGTTCCTACGAGCAGTACTTC
TRBV30,-,-,TRBJ1-2,CAWNRHEVYGYTF,TGTGCCTGGAATAGACACGAAGTCTATGGCTACACCTTC
TRBV6-1,-,-,TRBJ2-2,CASSELRATGELFF,TGTGCCAGCAGTGAACTACGAGCCACCGGGGAGCTGTTTTTT